One T cell receptor (beta chain) is described in this entry. It lacks a known antigen. Base qualities are not recorded, but no much larger clone differs from it by a single base. The entry originates in a study of shared clonotypes between healthy human individuals (dated by TCRdb to about 2020). With regard to the full study: The cohort included a few men and two women between 18 and 49 years of age. To increase sequencing depth and limit assay-specific biases, TCR repertoire library preparation and sequencing were carried out by different laboratories using diverse techniques. Between about 0.8 and 9 billion PBMCs per donor were obtained by leukapheresis. For each donor, CD4 naive and CD4 memory were each run on three plates, CD8 naive on two plates, and CD8 memory on one plate. To estimate repertoire size and how much clonotypes are shared between individuals, the study performed deep sequencing of blood TCR repertoires from roughly five healthy adults.

Findings and caveats that apply to the study as a whole: Pairwise subsampling indicated that sequencing depth was expected to affect the degree of clonotype sharing among donors. When a handful of donors were compared, the shared fraction of clonotypes was around 5% for naive CD4, 3.5% to 4% for naive CD8, more than 2% for memory CD4, and 0.3% to 0.5% for memory CD8. Naive subsets generally had larger estimated clonotype richness than memory subsets did. Only blood was sampled, and tissue TCR repertoires likely differ from those in blood. Even with the large sequencing depth, rarefaction of the sorted-subset datasets indicated that sequencing was incomplete. Compared with non-shared clonotypes, clonotypes shared by all four sorted-subset donors had higher generation probabilities. The small number of donors limited the genetic and exposure-history diversity represented.

TCR CDR3 regions were amplified from genomic DNA by multiplex PCR using the deep immunoSEQ assay. Extracted genomic DNA from each cell subset was spread evenly across all wells of several immunoSEQ 96-well plates, with each plate serving as a replicate. For sorted subsets, approximately 190 ng genomic DNA, equal to about 30,000 T cell genomes, was loaded into each replicate PCR. The purified libraries were quantified using a Qubit 3.0 fluorometer, sized with a Bioanalyzer 2100, and then quantified again using the KAPA Library Quantification kit. A separate single-read 150-cycle Illumina NextSeq 550 flow cell was used to sequence each immunoSEQ 96-well plate. Regarding the original processing steps: Because only junctional sequences without quality scores were contained in the immunoSEQ output, filtering matching that applied to full-length reads could not be performed. Sequences were annotated with PyIR, a Python wrapper for IgBLAST v1.9, using IMGT germline references to assign V/J genes and CDR3. Reads with weak V/J assignments (E-value above 1e-6), missing CDR3, stop codons, out-of-frame junctions, or ambiguous translated residues were removed. V3J clonotypes were defined by identical inferred V gene, J gene, and CDR3 amino acid sequence. Percentage overlap between repertoires was computed as shared unique clonotypes divided by the size of the smaller repertoire. Richness of each repertoire was evaluated using RTK rarefaction, the Chao1 estimator, and Recon v2.1 estimates of unobserved clonotypes. Generation probabilities were computed with OLGA for all TCRbeta clonotypes obtained by the gDNA method from several donors. TCRdb's version of the immuneACCESS table is confined to in-frame rearrangements and falls short of the full clone set. An unresolved V gene accounts for under half of the shortfall where checked; the remainder is of unknown origin. V and J calls and clone size are as listed in that table; D and trimming were resolved from the DNA. The sample contains about 2.4 million clones, roughly 93% of them found a single time. More than 0.35% of the sample is held by the ten biggest clonotypes.

The trim is 5 bases for V and 0 bases for J, with a gap of 23 bases between the germline ends. CDR1 and CDR2 are drawn from the germline V gene: SGHVS, FQNEAQ. From its cysteine to its phenylalanine, the CDR3 spans 18 amino acids. The entry retains the CDR3 DNA only, 54 bases that are in frame from base 1. Healthy HIV-negative adults with no recently reported acute infections or vaccinations were included as donors. Only Caucasian adults living in Nashville, Tennessee, USA were represented among the donors. CD4+ T cells were enriched by magnetic negative selection, after which naive cells were positively selected on CD45RA and the negative fraction was taken as the memory subset. Blood was collected by leukapheresis, and PBMCs were isolated by Ficoll-Histopaque density gradient centrifugation and then cryopreserved in liquid nitrogen vapor phase. Analytical flow cytometry was used to check the purity and quantity of every magnetically sorted T cell population. Each sorted fraction had its genomic DNA isolated and then quantified by UV absorbance on a Nanodrop 2000c.

Recombination connected TRBV7-8 to TRBJ2-7, and possibly TRBD1, on 6 matching bases. Sequencing input: naive CD4+ T cells from PBMCs. This specimen's cell subset or site label, interpreted: CD45RA+ positively selected. This clonotype was obtained from a man aged 18-30 years in good health. Some clones in this sample may be carry-over from other donors' samples. The DNA sequence reads TGTGCCAGCAGCCAGAATCCCCATGACCGGGACAACTCCTACGAGCAGTACTTC. Translated, it gives CASSQNPHDRDNSYEQYF.